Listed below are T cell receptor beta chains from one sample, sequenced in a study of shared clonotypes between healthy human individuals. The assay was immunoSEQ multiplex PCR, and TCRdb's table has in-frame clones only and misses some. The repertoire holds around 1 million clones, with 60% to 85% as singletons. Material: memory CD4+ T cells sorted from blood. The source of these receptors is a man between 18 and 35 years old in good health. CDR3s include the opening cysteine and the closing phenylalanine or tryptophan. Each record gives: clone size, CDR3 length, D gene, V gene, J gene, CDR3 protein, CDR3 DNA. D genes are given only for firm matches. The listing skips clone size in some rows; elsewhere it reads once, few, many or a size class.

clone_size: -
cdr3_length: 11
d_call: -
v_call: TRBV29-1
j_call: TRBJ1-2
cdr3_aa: CSVEGGYGYTF
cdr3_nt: TGCAGCGTTGAGGGAGGGTATGGCTACACCTTC

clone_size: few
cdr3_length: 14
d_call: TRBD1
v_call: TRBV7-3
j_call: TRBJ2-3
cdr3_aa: CASSRDRESTTQYF
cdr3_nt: TGTGCCAGCAGCAGGGACAGGGAGTCCACTACGCAGTATTTT

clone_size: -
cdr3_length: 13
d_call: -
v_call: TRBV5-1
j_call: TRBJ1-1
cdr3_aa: CASAQGGRTEAFF
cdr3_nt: TGCGCCAGCGCACAGGGAGGCCGGACTGAAGCTTTCTTT

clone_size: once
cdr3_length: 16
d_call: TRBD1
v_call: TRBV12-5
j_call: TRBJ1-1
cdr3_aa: CASGLVRGTANTEAFF
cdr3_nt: TGTGCTAGTGGTTTGGTAAGAGGGACAGCGAACACTGAAGCTTTCTTT

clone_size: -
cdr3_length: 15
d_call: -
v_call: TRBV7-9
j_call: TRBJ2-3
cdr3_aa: CASSLGGVYTDTQYF
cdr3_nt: TGTGCCAGCAGCTTAGGGGGGGTCTACACAGATACGCAGTATTTT

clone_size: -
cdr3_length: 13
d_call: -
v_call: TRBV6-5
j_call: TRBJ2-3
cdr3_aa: CASMASGTDTQYF
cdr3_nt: TGTGCCAGCATGGCCAGCGGGACAGATACGCAGTATTTT

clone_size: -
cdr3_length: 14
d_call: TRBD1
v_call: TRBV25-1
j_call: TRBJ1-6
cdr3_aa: CASLGTGKNSPLHF
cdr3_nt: TGTGCCAGCCTAGGGACAGGGAAAAATTCACCCCTCCACTTT

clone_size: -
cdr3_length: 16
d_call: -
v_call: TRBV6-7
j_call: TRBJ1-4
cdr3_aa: CASKSGTSALNEKLFF
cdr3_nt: TGTGCCAGCAAGTCCGGGACCTCGGCCCTAAATGAAAAACTGTTTTTT

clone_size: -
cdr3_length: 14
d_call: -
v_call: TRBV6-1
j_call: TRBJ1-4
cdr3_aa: CASTGFSQGEKLFF
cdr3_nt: TGTGCCAGCACTGGATTCAGCCAGGGAGAAAAACTGTTTTTT

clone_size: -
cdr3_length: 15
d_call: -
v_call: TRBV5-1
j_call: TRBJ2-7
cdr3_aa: CASSLGTGVGYEQYF
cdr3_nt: TGCGCCAGCAGCTTGGGAACGGGAGTGGGCTACGAGCAGTACTTC

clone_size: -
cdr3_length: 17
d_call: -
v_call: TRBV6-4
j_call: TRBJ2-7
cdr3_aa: CASSDVSGCLTSYEQYF
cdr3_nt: TGTGCCAGCAGTGACGTTTCTGGCTGCTTGACGTCCTACGAGCAGTACTTC